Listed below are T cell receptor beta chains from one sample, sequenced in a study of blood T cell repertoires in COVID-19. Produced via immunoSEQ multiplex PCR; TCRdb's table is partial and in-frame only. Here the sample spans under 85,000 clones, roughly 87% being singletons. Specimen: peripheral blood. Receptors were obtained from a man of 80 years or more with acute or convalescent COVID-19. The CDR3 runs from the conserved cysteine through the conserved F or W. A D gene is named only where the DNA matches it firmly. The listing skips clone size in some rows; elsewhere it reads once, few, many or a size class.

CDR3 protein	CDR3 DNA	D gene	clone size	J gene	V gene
CAISGGGETQYF	TGTGCCATCAGTGGGGGGGGAGAGACCCAGTACTTC	TRBD2	-	TRBJ2-5	TRBV10-3
CASSRQYNSYNEQFF	TGTGCCAGCAGCCGACAGTATAACTCCTACAATGAGCAGTTCTTC	-	-	TRBJ2-1	TRBV14
CASSLALTSGDNEQFF	TGCGCCAGCAGCTTGGCGTTGACTAGCGGGGATAATGAGCAGTTCTTC	TRBD2	-	TRBJ2-1	TRBV5-1
CASSQPPHYGYTF	TGTGCCAGCAGTCAACCCCCCCACTACGGCTACACCTTC	-	once	TRBJ1-2	TRBV12-3/TRBV12-4
CASSSRAGSNTGELFF	TGTGCCAGCAGTTCACGAGCGGGGTCAAACACCGGGGAGCTGTTTTTT	TRBD2	-	TRBJ2-2	TRBV6-4
CASSLGLYSYNEQFF	TGTGCCAGCAGTCTAGGACTGTACTCCTACAATGAGCAGTTCTTC	-	-	TRBJ2-1	TRBV27
CASTLDRGRNTIYF	TGTGCCAGCACCCTAGACAGGGGGCGAAACACCATATATTTT	TRBD1	-	TRBJ1-3	TRBV11-3
CASRRAGGRTGELFF	TGTGCCAGCAGACGAGCAGGGGGCCGGACCGGGGAGCTGTTTTTT	TRBD1	once	TRBJ2-2	TRBV13
CASSYTYEQYF	TGTGCCAGCAGCTACACCTACGAGCAGTACTTC	-	-	TRBJ2-7	TRBV11-3
CASSLRTAPNSPLHF	TGTGCCAGCAGCTTACGGACAGCCCCCAATTCACCCCTCCACTTT	-	-	TRBJ1-6	TRBV11-2
CASSLGTGFGHEQYF	TGTGCCAGCAGTTTAGGGACAGGGTTTGGCCACGAGCAGTACTTC	TRBD1	-	TRBJ2-7	TRBV27
CASSVGDLSSGNTIYF	TGTGCCAGCAGCGTCGGGGATCTCAGCTCTGGAAACACCATATATTTT	-	-	TRBJ1-3	TRBV11-3
CASSLGAGINIQYF	TGTGCCAGCAGCTTAGGCGCGGGAATAAACATTCAGTACTTC	-	-	TRBJ2-4	TRBV11-3
CATSDPGGRAGELFF	TGTGCCACCAGTGACCCAGGGGGTCGGGCCGGGGAGCTGTTTTTT	TRBD1	-	TRBJ2-2	TRBV24-1
CASSLSSHYTDTQYF	TGTGCCAGCAGCCTCTCCTCTCACTACACAGATACGCAGTATTTT	-	-	TRBJ2-3	TRBV7-2
CATSRDPDQPQHF	TGTGCCACCAGCAGAGATCCGGATCAGCCCCAGCATTTT	-	-	TRBJ1-5	TRBV15
CASSRQQGLGEQYF	TGTGCCAGCAGCCGACAGCAGGGGCTGGGGGAGCAGTACTTC	-	-	TRBJ2-7	TRBV11-2
CASSQGNYAGLQDF	TGTGCCAGCAGCCAAGGAAATTACGCGGGTCTTCAGGACTTC	-	-	TRBJ2-7	TRBV3-1/TRBV3-2
CASRGGAGTQYF	TGTGCCTCTAGGGGCGGAGCTGGGACCCAGTACTTC	-	-	TRBJ2-5	TRBV30
CAIGLAGVGEQYF	TGTGCCATCGGGCTAGCGGGAGTAGGCGAGCAGTACTTC	TRBD2	-	TRBJ2-7	TRBV10-3
CASSISGQTAYEQYF	TGTGCCAGTAGTATTTCGGGACAGACCGCCTACGAGCAGTACTTC	TRBD1	once	TRBJ2-7	TRBV19
CASSLLAGRNTGELFF	TGTGCCAGCAGTCTGCTAGCGGGGAGGAACACCGGGGAGCTGTTTTTT	TRBD2	once	TRBJ2-2	TRBV2
CASSRTGVNTGELFF	TGTGCCAGTAGCAGGACAGGGGTTAACACCGGGGAGCTGTTTTTT	TRBD1	-	TRBJ2-2	TRBV19
CASSQETRGSGANVLTF	TGTGCCAGCAGCCAAGAAACCAGGGGATCTGGGGCCAACGTCCTGACTTTC	-	-	TRBJ2-6	TRBV14
CASSYSGESKGYTF	TGTGCCAGCAGTTACTCTGGGGAGTCGAAGGGCTACACCTTC	-	-	TRBJ1-2	TRBV6-6
CAIKLGGGYEQYF	TGTGCCATCAAGTTAGGGGGCGGGTACGAGCAGTACTTC	TRBD1	-	TRBJ2-7	TRBV10-3
CASAPRVDSEQYF	TGTGCCAGCGCCCCGCGCGTGGACTCCGAGCAGTACTTC	-	once	TRBJ2-7	TRBV2
CASSQVAGQTYEQYF	TGTGCCAGCAGCCAAGTCGCGGGACAGACCTACGAGCAGTACTTC	-	-	TRBJ2-7	TRBV14
CASSGRQGAYEQYF	TGCGCCAGCAGCGGCAGACAGGGGGCTTACGAGCAGTACTTC	TRBD1	-	TRBJ2-7	TRBV4-1
CASRPGQNYGYTF	TGTGCCAGCAGGCCGGGACAGAACTATGGCTACACCTTC	TRBD1	-	TRBJ1-2	TRBV12-3/TRBV12-4
CASSESGTGETQYF	TGTGCCAGCAGTGAAAGCGGGACGGGAGAGACCCAGTACTTC	TRBD2	-	TRBJ2-5	TRBV6-1
CATSEEQGKLFF	TGTGCCACCAGTGAGGAGCAGGGGAAACTGTTTTTT	-	-	TRBJ1-4	TRBV24-1
CATSRDRGLDEQFF	TGTGCCACCAGCAGGGACAGGGGCCTGGATGAGCAGTTCTTC	TRBD1	-	TRBJ2-1	TRBV15
CATSDPGQGDGPQHF	TGTGCCACCAGTGACCCCGGACAGGGGGACGGGCCCCAGCATTTT	TRBD1	-	TRBJ1-5	TRBV24-1
CASSLGARLETGELFF	TGTGCCAGCAGCTTAGGGGCGAGACTAGAAACCGGGGAGCTGTTTTTT	-	-	TRBJ2-2	TRBV7-6